This T cell receptor beta chain was found in a study of cytomegalovirus exposure and HLA in healthy donors. At the level of the study: Clustering assigned 81% of the approximately 400 genotyped donors to the Caucasian-associated ancestry cluster.

In regard to this clone: Its antigen is not known.

V was pared by 0 bases and J by 6 bases, with 8 bases of the junction left unmatched. The length of the CDR3 is 17 residues. CDR1 SGHRS and CDR2 YFSETQ come from the germline V gene. The PCR made use of 60 Vbeta and 13 Jbeta primers. Libraries were prepared by immunoSEQ multiplex PCR; TCRdb keeps only in-frame clonotypes and omits some of them. The table lists 150,000 to 200,000 clones, about four fifths of them singletons. Whole-study findings and limits: Reportedly, a later analysis found an Asian-associated ancestry cluster had fewer N-insertions than the roughly 700-donor mean.

Specimen: PBMCs. The chain joins TRBV5-1 to TRBJ2-1, with TRBD2 matching 11 bases. This receptor was taken from a female donor in good health and CMV-seronegative. CDR3 amino acids: CASSLGSLAGGSNEQFF. Here the CDR3 DNA reads TGCGCCAGCAGCTTGGGGTCCCTAGCGGGGGGCTCCAATGAGCAGTTCTTC. The variable domain in full, completed from reference TRBV5-1 and TRBJ2-1, reads KAGVTQTPRYLIKTRGQQVTLSCSPISGHRSVSWYQQTPGQGLQFLFEYFSETQRNKGNFPGRFSGRQFSNSRSEMNVSTLELGDSALYLCASSLGSLAGGSNEQFFGPGTRLTVL.